The 4 T cell receptor beta chains presented below share a single source sample, sequenced in a study of T cell responses to AZD1222 COVID-19 vaccine. The protocol was immunoSEQ multiplex PCR, while the TCRdb copy is restricted to in-frame clones and leaves out a portion. The sample consists of some 99,000 clones, 88% of them appearing once. Source: peripheral blood, taken on day 0 of MenACWY control vaccination. The receptors here all came from an adult in good health.

This clone was observed a single time. The genes are TRBV5-6 and TRBJ1-2; 8 bases are shared with TRBD1. Looked up from germline, CDR1 is SGHDT and CDR2 is YYEEEE. The CDR3 runs 15 residues. The ends lost 3 bases at V and 8 bases at J; junction bases unmatched: 12. The CDR3 DNA reads TGTGCCAGCAGCTATGACAGGGGAGAGATAAGCGGCTACACCTTC. Amino acids: CASSYDRGEISGYTF.

This clone was recorded once. The chain is built from TRBV5-1 and TRBJ2-5; 8 bases map to TRBD2. Per the germline V gene, CDR1 is SGHRS and CDR2 is YFSETQ. The V gene end was trimmed by 3 bases and the J gene end by 5 bases; junction bases not matched to a gene: 6. The CDR3 length is 14 residues. CDR3 residues: CASSSRGGRETQYF. As DNA, the CDR3 is TGCGCCAGCAGCTCACGGGGGGGCAGGGAGACCCAGTACTTC.

The CDR3 loop reads CATSDSQETQYF. The DNA for the CDR3 is TGTGCCACCAGTGATTCCCAAGAGACCCAGTACTTC. The chain carries TRBV24-1 and TRBJ2-5; no clear D. V was clipped by 2 bases and J by 1 base, with 1 base between them. CDR1 KGHDR and CDR2 SFDVKD come from the germline V gene. This CDR3 spans 12 amino acids.

This clone was seen just once. The chain uses TRBV6-1 and TRBJ1-1; D is unclear. V lost 1 base and J lost 11, with 8 bases in between. CDR3 length equals 11 residues. Germline V gene sequence: CDR1 MNHNS, CDR2 SASEGT. The CDR3 DNA reads TGTGCCAGCAGTGAAGGGCGCACCGCTTTCTTT. Residues: CASSEGRTAFF.